This TCR beta chain was observed in a study of cytomegalovirus exposure and HLA in healthy donors. About this clone itself: Antigen unknown.

J was trimmed by 1 base and V by 5 bases; bases with no gene match: 5. Germline V lookup: CDR1 ENHRY, CDR2 SYGVKD. This CDR3 has 16 residues. The donors were healthy bone marrow donors. Researchers ran the PCR with 60 Vbeta and 13 Jbeta primers. The data were produced by immunoSEQ multiplex PCR, yet TCRdb's version contains in-frame clones alone and is incomplete. The sample table sets out about 90,000 clones. Whole-study results and caveats: An analysis that came later showed most CMV-associated TCR beta chains appearing HLA-restricted.

The V and J genes are TRBV10-3 and TRBJ2-3; 11 bases are shared with TRBD2. Input material: PBMCs. The sequence derives from a woman aged 25 to 39 in good health and CMV-seronegative. The chain's CDR3 is CAISLLAGGRTDTQYF. CDR3 in DNA: TGTGCCATCAGTCTTCTAGCGGGGGGACGCACAGATACGCAGTATTTT.